Detailed here is one TCR beta chain. Profiling relied on immunoSEQ multiplex PCR, and the TCRdb table lists in-frame clones only, not all of them. The table records fewer than 60,000 clones, about nine tenths of them present only once. The data were taken from a study of T cell changes during pregnancy in multiple sclerosis. Germline assignment: CDR1 MGHRA and CDR2 YSYEKL. The length of the CDR3 is 13 residues. V was clipped by 3 bases and J by 8 bases; unmatched bases: 3. This sample comprised CD8+ T cells from peripheral blood mononuclear cells, obtained after pregnancy. The TCR was taken from a female donor with multiple sclerosis, enrolled in a pregnancy study. The chain combines TRBV4-1 with TRBJ1-4; 7 positions match TRBD1. CDR3 nucleotide sequence: TGCGCCAGCAGCCAGACAGGGAACGAAAAACTGTTTTTT. Residues: CASSQTGNEKLFF.